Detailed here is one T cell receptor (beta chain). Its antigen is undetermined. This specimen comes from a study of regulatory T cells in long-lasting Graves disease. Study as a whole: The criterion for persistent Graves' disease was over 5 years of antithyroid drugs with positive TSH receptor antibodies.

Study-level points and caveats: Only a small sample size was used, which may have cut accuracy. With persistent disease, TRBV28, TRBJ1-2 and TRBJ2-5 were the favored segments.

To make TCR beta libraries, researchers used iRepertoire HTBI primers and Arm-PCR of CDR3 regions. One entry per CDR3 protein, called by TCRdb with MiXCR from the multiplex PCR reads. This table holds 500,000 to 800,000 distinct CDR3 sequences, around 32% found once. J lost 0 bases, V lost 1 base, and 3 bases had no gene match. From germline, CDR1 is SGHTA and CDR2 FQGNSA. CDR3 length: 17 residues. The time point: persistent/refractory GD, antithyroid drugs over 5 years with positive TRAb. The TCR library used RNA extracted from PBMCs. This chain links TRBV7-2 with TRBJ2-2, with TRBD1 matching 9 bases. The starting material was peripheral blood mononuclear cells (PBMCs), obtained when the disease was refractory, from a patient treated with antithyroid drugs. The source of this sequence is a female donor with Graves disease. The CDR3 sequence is CASSLGGDRANTGELFF. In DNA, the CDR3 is TGTGCCAGCAGCTTAGGGGGGGACAGGGCGAACACCGGGGAGCTGTTTTTT.